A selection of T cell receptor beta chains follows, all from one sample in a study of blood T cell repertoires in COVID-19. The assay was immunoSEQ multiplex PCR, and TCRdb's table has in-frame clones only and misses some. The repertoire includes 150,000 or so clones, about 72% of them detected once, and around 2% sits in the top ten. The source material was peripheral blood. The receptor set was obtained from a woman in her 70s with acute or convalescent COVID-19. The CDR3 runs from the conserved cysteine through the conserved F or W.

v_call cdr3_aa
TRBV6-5 CASNPGQLVYGYTF
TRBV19 CASSITGTGGEQFF
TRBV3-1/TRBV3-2 CASSQGQKCFF
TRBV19 CASSISQAGNQPQHF
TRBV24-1 CATSERGRTEAFF
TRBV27 CASSFAAGGPETQYF
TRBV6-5 CASRRDRGIGNTIYF
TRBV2 CASSEATGRYGYTF
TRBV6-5 CASSWSSSNSPLHF
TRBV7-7 CASSLSTGGETQYF
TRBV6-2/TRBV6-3 CASSSSGGAYNEQFF
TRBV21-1 CASSILSYEQYF
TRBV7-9 CASSLPRQYSNQPQHF
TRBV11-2 CASSPRGASETQYF
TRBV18 CASSPGGGNTGELFF
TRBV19 CASSSDRGGRSDTQYF
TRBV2 CASSVTGQGYNEQFF
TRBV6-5 CASSPNRVVGYTF
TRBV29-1 CSVLRDTRVFF
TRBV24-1 CATSGLAGHNEQFF
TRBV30 CAWSVSQGIGTEAFF
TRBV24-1 CATRDRGNTEAFF
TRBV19 CASSKQGQSSYEQYF
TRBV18 CASADRNNSPLHF
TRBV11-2 CASSTDGGTAYEQYF
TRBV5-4 CASSLGERGRFSTDTQYF
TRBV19 CASSDTGPRNQPQHF
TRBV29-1 CSAAGQGNQPQHF
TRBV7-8 CASSPGLNTGELFF
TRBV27 CASSWTSGTDTQYF
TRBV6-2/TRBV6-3 CASSYGGSLIQETQYF
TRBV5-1 CASSNRASSGNTIYF
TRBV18 CASSPPRAGYNEQFF
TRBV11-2 CASSLVRGGGTEAFF
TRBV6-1 CASSELRQPQHF
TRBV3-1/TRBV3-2 CASSQQNTDTQYF
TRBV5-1 CASSLAAQGAGDTQYF
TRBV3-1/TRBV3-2 CASSTPGTSTDTQYF
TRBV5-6 CASSSLRVTGELFF
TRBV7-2 CASSRPGQEAFF
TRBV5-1 CASSSGGPSYEQYF
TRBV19 CASSIGGANNQPQHF
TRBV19 CASSILMPQVSNQPQHF
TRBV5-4 CASSLAGSPYEQYF
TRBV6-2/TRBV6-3 CASSHGLARPHEQYF
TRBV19 CASSIRGPGAGSGANVLTF
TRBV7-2 CASSFIRGGAGTDTQYF
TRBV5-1 CASSLEGLTDEKLFF
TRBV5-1 CASSLAGAGSEQYF
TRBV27 CASSLSGRGYGEQFF
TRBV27 CATRKHDGSNQPQHF
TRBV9 CASTEGPTDTQYF
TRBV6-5 CASSYSSSTGYGYTF
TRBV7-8 CASSLGTGGRSNQPQHF
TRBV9 CASSVNANYGYTF